Reported below is one T cell receptor (beta chain). The data derive from a study of blood T cell repertoires in COVID-19. Study-wide context: T cells, B-cell-depleted T cells, or PBMCs supplied cDNA or gDNA.

The study counted Cohort 3 donors as recovered given two negative PCRs, clearance, or symptom resolution. Method: immunoSEQ multiplex PCR; TCRdb's copy keeps in-frame clones and lacks some. Of approximately 170,000 clones in the sample, 88% were seen once. CDR3 size: 13 residues. Germline V gene sequence: CDR1 LNHDA, CDR2 SQIVND (reference sequence). V dropped 4 bases and J dropped 3; count of bases not matched to a gene: 2. Sequencing was performed on PBMCs or T cells enriched from blood (not recorded which). The chain carries TRBV19 and TRBJ2-7, with 8 bases matching TRBD1. The clonotype originates from a woman younger than 35 who had recovered from COVID-19. The CDR3 spells CASSTTGGYEQYF. DNA for the CDR3: TGTGCCAGTAGTACCACAGGGGGCTACGAGCAGTACTTC.